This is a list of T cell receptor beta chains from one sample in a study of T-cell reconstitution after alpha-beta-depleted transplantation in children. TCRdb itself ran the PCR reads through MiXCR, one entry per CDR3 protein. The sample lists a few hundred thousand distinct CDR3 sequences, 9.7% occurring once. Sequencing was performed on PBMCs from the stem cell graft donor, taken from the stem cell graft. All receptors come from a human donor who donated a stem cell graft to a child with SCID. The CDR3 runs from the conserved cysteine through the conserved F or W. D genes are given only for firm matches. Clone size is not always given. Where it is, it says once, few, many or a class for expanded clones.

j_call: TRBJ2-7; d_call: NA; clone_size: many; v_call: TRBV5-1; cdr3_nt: TGCGCCAGCAGCTTGTCCTCCTCCTACGAGCAGTACTTC; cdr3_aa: CASSLSSSYEQYF
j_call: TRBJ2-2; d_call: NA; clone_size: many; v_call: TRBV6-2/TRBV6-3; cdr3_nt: TGTGCCAGCAGTTACGGAGGGGAGCTGTTTTTT; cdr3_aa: CASSYGGELFF
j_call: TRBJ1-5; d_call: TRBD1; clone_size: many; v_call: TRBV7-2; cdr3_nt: TGTGCCAGCAGCCTGACAGGGATTAGTCAGCCCCAGCATTTT; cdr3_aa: CASSLTGISQPQHF
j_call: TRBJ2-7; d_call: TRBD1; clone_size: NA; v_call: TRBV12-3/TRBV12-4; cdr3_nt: TGTGCCAGCAGTGATTCCGGGACAGGGGTTTCCTACGAGCAGTACTTC; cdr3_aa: CASSDSGTGVSYEQYF
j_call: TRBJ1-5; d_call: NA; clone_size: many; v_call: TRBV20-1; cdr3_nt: TGCAGTGCTCCCCCCGGTAATAGCAATCAGCCCCAGCATTTT; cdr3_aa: CSAPPGNSNQPQHF
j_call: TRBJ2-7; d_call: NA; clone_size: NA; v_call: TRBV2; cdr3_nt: TGTGCCAGCAGTGAACAGGCTTCCTACGAGCAGTACTTC; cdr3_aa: CASSEQASYEQYF
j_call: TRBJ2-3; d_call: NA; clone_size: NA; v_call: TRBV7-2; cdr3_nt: TGTGCCAGCAGCCCGAGATTAGACACGCAGTATTTT; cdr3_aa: CASSPRLDTQYF
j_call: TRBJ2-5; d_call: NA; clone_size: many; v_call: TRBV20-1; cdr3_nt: TGCAGTGCTAGAGATCTGGGCGCTCACTCCCAAGAGACCCAGTACTTC; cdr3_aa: CSARDLGAHSQETQYF
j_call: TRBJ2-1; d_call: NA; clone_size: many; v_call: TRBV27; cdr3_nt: TGTGCCAGCAGCCTCAGGGAGAGCTCCTACAATGAGCAGTTCTTC; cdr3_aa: CASSLRESSYNEQFF
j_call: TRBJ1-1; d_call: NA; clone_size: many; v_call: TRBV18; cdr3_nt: TGTGCCAGCTCACCTGCTAGCGGAGGGAACACTGAAGCTTTCTTT; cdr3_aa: CASSPASGGNTEAFF
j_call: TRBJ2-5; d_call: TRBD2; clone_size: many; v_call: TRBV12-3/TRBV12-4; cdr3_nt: TGTGCCAGCAGTTTAGGGACTAGCGGGGCACAAGAGACCCAGTACTTC; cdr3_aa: CASSLGTSGAQETQYF
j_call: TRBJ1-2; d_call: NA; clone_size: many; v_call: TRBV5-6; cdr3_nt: TGTGCCAGCAGCTTGTCGCAGGCGACGAACTATGGCTACACCTTC; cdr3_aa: CASSLSQATNYGYTF
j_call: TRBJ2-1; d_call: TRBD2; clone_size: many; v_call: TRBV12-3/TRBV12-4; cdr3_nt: TGTGCCAGCTCCCCTGGTGGGAGGGGAGGGCAGTTCTTC; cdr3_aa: CASSPGGRGGQFF
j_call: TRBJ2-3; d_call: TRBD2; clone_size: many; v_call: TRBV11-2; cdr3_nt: TGTGCCAGCAGCGCAAAGTCAGGGACTAGCGGTGTCAGGGATACGCAGTATTTT; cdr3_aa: CASSAKSGTSGVRDTQYF
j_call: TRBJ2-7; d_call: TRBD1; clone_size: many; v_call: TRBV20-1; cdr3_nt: TGCAGTGCTAGGACAGGGACAAACTCCTACGAGCAGTACTTC; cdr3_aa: CSARTGTNSYEQYF
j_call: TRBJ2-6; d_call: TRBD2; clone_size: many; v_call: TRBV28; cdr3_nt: TGTGCCAGCATCTCGGGGGGAATATTTGGGGCCAACGTCCTGACTTTC; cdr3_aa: CASISGGIFGANVLTF
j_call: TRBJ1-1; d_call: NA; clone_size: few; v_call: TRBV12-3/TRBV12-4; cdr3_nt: TGTGCCAGCAGTTTAGTCCAGGGTGTGGGAGCTTTCTTT; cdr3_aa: CASSLVQGVGAFF
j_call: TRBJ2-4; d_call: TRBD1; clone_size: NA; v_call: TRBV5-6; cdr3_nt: TGTGCCAGCAGCTTCGGTTCGGCAGGGGGGTACTTC; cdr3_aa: CASSFGSAGGYF
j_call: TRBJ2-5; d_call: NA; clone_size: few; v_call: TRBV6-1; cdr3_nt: TGTGCCAGCAGCCACCAAGATCGGACAGAGAAACGTCAAGAGGCCCAGTACTTC; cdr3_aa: CASSHQDRTEKRQEAQYF
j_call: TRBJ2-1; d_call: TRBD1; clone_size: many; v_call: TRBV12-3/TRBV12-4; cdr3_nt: TGTGCCAGCAGTTTATGGGACAGGGACTACAATGAGCAGTTCTTC; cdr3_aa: CASSLWDRDYNEQFF
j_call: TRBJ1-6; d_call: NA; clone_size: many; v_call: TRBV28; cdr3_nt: TGTGCCAGCAGTTTATTCGGGGCTGAGGGAACAGCCCTCCACTTT; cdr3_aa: CASSLFGAEGTALHF
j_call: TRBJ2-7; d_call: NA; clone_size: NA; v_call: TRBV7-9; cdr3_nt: TGTGCCAGCAGCTTAGCCGGGCGGGAGCAGTACTTC; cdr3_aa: CASSLAGREQYF
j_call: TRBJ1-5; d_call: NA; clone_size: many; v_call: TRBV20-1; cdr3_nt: TGCAGTGCTAAGGGTAGCAATCAGCCCCAGCATTTT; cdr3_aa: CSAKGSNQPQHF
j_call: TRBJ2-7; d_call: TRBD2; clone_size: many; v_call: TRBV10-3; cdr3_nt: TGTGCCATCAGTGAGGGTCTAGCGGGGGCGTACGAGCAGTACTTC; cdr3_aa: CAISEGLAGAYEQYF
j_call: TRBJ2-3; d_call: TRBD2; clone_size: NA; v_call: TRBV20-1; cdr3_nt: TGCAGTGCTAGTTCCGCTAGCGGGGGTGAAACGCAGTATTTT; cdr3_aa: CSASSASGGETQYF
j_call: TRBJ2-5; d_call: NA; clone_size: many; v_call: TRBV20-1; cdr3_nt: TGCAGTGCCAGTCGGGAGAAAGAGACCCAGTACTTC; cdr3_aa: CSASREKETQYF
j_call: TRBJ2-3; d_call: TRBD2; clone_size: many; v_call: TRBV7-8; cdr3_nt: TGTGCCAGCAGCTTATTACGCGGGGGGGCGGGCACAGATACGCAGTATTTT; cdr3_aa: CASSLLRGGAGTDTQYF
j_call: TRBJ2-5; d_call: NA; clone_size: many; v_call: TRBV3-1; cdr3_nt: TGTGCCAGCAGCCGCTCAAACGAAGAGACCCAGTACTTC; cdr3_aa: CASSRSNEETQYF
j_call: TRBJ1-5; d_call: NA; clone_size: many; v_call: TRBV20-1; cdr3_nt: TGCAGTGCTAGAGCACGGCCCCGATACTCAGGGTCTCATCAGCCCCAGCATTTT; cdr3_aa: CSARARPRYSGSHQPQHF
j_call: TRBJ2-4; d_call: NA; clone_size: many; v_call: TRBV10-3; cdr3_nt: TGTGCCATCAGCGCGGATATAGCCAAAAACATTCAGTACTTC; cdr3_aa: CAISADIAKNIQYF
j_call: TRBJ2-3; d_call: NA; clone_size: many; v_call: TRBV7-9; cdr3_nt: TGTGCCAGCAGTCTCATCGAGCCCCGTCGCACAGATACGCAGTATTTT; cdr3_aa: CASSLIEPRRTDTQYF
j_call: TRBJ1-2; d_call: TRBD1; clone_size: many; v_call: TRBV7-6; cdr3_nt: TGTGCCAGCAGCTTAAACCCGCAGGGGGCGGATTCCTCCTATGGCTACACCTTC; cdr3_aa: CASSLNPQGADSSYGYTF
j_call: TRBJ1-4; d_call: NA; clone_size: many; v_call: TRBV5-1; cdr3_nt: TGCGCCAGCAGCTTGTTTACCCATGAAAAACTGTTTTTT; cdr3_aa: CASSLFTHEKLFF
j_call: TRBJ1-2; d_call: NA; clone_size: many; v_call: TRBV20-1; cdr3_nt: TGCAGTGCTCCCATCTGGACAGAAACCTATGGCTACACCTTC; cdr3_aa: CSAPIWTETYGYTF
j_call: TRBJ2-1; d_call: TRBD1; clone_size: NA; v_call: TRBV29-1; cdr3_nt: TGCAGCGCGGGGACAGCCTACAATGAGCAGTTCTTC; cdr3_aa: CSAGTAYNEQFF
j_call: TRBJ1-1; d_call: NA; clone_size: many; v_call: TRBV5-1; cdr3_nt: TGCGCCAGCCATCGGGACCCGAACACTGAAGCTTTCTTT; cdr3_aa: CASHRDPNTEAFF
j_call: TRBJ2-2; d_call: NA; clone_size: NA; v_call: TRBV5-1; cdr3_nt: TGCGCCAGCAGCTTGGAGGGGGGAATAAACACCGGGGAGCTGTTTTTT; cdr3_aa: CASSLEGGINTGELFF
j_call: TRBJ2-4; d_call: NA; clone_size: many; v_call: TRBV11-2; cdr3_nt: TGTGCCAGCAGCTTAGTAGACAGTCCCTTTCTAGCCAAAAACATTCAGTACTTC; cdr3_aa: CASSLVDSPFLAKNIQYF
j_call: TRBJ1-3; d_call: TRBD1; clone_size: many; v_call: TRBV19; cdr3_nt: TGTGCCAGTAGCCTCAGGACAGGGCTCGCCTCTGGAAACACCATATATTTT; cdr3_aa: CASSLRTGLASGNTIYF
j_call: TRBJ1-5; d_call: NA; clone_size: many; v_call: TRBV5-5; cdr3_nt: TGTGCCAGTTGGGACGTTGGCCAGCCCCAGCATTTT; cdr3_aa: CASWDVGQPQHF
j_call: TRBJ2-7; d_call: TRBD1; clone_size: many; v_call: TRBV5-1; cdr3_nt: TGCGCCAGCAGCAAACCCGGGACAGGGGGCTACGAGCAGTACTTC; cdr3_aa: CASSKPGTGGYEQYF